This TCR beta chain was profiled in a study of blood T cell repertoires in COVID-19. Study as a whole: COVID-19 samples from acute and convalescent phases originated in the United States, Italy and Spain. In each case, the material was cDNA or gDNA derived from T cells, B-cell-depleted T cells, or PBMCs.

All enrollees were roughly 18 to 100 years old and from about two dozen US areas. Cohorts were determined from participant-reported clinical history. The germline gives CDR1 MNHNS, CDR2 SASEGT. The V end was cut by 3 bases, the J end by 6 bases, with 14 bases between. CDR3 size: 14 residues. Some clones are missing from TCRdb's copy, which holds only in-frame ones; the method was immunoSEQ multiplex PCR. Of hundreds of thousands of clones in the sample, approximately 80% were seen once. The material sequenced was PBMCs or T cells enriched from blood (not recorded which). The rearrangement uses TRBV6-1 and TRBJ1-1; TRBD1 is a possible D gene (6 bases). The TCR comes from a woman aged 40 to 55 with acute COVID-19. DNA of the CDR3: TGTGCCAGCAGTGACGGGGGGGGCAAGTCTGAAGCTTTCTTT. Amino acids: CASSDGGGKSEAFF.